The 29 T cell receptor beta chains below come from one sample, sequenced in a study of a mutant IDH1 vaccine in newly diagnosed glioma. The table came from immunoSEQ multiplex PCR; TCRdb's copy has only in-frame clones and leaves some out. The table shows about 46,000 clones, with around 92% occurring only once. Their recognized antigens are unknown. As for time point: week 35, safety follow-up. Doses comprised 300 ug of mutant IDH1 20-mer peptide each, plus topical imiquimod. Here the sequenced sample was PBMCs, taken from a glioma patient whose treatment included an IDH1 peptide vaccine. These receptors were collected from a man over 45 with glioma.

This clone was counted a single time. The V gene is TRBV30, the J gene TRBJ2-3; D unclear. Trimming took 0 bases from V and 4 from J, leaving 8 bases between them. The CDR3 has 13 residues. Germline V gene data show CDR1 as GTSNPN and CDR2 as SVGIG (reference sequence). The CDR3 region is CAWSVQSADTQYF. The CDR3 nucleotides are TGTGCCTGGAGTGTACAAAGCGCAGATACGCAGTATTTT. Filled out from reference TRBV30 and TRBJ2-3, the complete variable domain reads SQTIHQWPATLVQPVGSPLSLECTVEGTSNPNLYWYRQAAGRGLQLLFYSVGIGQISSEVPQNLSASRPQDRQFILSSKKLLLSDSGFYLCAWSVQSADTQYFGPGTRLTVL.

The V call is TRBV7-6, the J call TRBJ2-2, with 11 positions matching TRBD1. This CDR3 is 16 amino acids long. J was trimmed by 5 bases and V by 4 bases; bases with no gene match: 6. CDR1 SGHVS and CDR2 FNYEAQ come from the germline V gene. CDR3 sequence: CASSSRTGGNTGELFF. The CDR3 DNA sequence: TGTGCCAGCAGCTCCAGGACAGGGGGCAATACCGGGGAGCTGTTTTTT.

The gene calls are TRBV5-8 and TRBJ2-7; D is ambiguous. There are 13 residues in the CDR3. Trimming removed 4 bases from V and 0 bases from J, with 8 bases in between. Germline V gives CDR1 SGHTS, CDR2 YDEGEE. In nucleotides, the CDR3 is TGTGCCAGCAGCCCGCCCCCCTCCTACGAGCAGTACTTC. Its translation is CASSPPPSYEQYF. Full variable domain (remainder filled in from reference TRBV5-8 and TRBJ2-7): EAGVTQSPTHLIKTRGQQATLRCSPISGHTSVYWYQQALGLGLQFLLWYDEGEERNRGNFPPRFSGRQFPNYSSELNVNALELEDSALYLCASSPPPSYEQYFGPGTRLTVT.

This chain uses TRBV4-3 with TRBJ1-6; tentative D call: TRBD1 (5 bases). Trimming cost V 1 base and J 12 bases, with 19 bases left between them. The germline CDR1 and CDR2 sequences are LGHNA and YSLEER. The CDR3 spans 16 residues. CDR3 amino acids: CASSQAATDIIQPLHF. In nucleotides, the CDR3 is TGCGCCAGCAGCCAAGCGGCGACAGATATAATTCAACCCCTCCACTTT.

The chain has TRBV5-1 and TRBJ1-4; 7 bases map to TRBD1. J was trimmed by 4 bases and V by 4 bases; bases with no gene match: 4. Looked up from germline, CDR1 is SGHRS and CDR2 is YFSETQ. The length of the CDR3 is 14 residues. CDR3 DNA: TGCGCCAGCAGCCCCGGACAGGTTAATGAAAAACTGTTTTTT. This sequence encodes CASSPGQVNEKLFF.

The V call is TRBV27, the J call TRBJ1-2, with D uncertain. With 6 bases removed from V and 4 bases from J, the gap between germline ends came to 21 bases. The CDR3 totals 16 residues. Germline V gene sequence: CDR1 MNHEY, CDR2 SMNVEV (reference sequence). The CDR3 spells CASRESSFEVGYGYTF. In DNA, the CDR3 is TGTGCCAGCAGAGAGTCCAGCTTCGAGGTGGGCTATGGCTACACCTTC.

The V and J genes are TRBV11-2 and TRBJ1-1; TRBD1 matches 7 bases. J lost 1 base, V lost 5 bases, and 16 bases had no gene match. Per germline, CDR1 SGHAT and CDR2 FQNNGV. The CDR3 spans 18 residues. The CDR3 region has the DNA TGTGCCAGCAGCCCATCGATTGGGTCGACAGGGAGGAACACTGAAGCTTTCTTT. Translating it yields CASSPSIGSTGRNTEAFF.

The CDR3 DNA reads as TGTGCCAGTAGTACAACAGGTCGGGGCAATCAGCCCCAGCATTTT. It specifies CASSTTGRGNQPQHF. The chain recombines TRBV19 with TRBJ1-5, with D possibly matching TRBD1 (5 bases). This CDR3 spans 15 amino acids. Trimming took 4 bases from V and 2 from J, leaving 12 bases between them. Germline CDR1 LNHDA, CDR2 SQIVND (reference sequence).

This CDR3 reads CAIRVGYEQYF. DNA of the CDR3: TGTGCCATCAGGGTGGGGTACGAGCAGTACTTC. V usage is TRBV10-3 and J usage is TRBJ2-7, with D unresolved. The CDR3 is 11 amino acids. Deletions cut 6 bases from V and 4 bases from J, with 7 bases between. Germline loops: CDR1 ENHRY, CDR2 SYGVKD.

The rearrangement uses TRBV7-9 and TRBJ2-7; D unresolved. The CDR3 runs to 14 residues. V was clipped by 2 bases and J by 3 bases, with 11 bases between them. The germline CDR1 and CDR2 sequences are SEHNR and FQNEAQ (reference sequence). The CDR3 DNA sequence: TGTGCCAGCAGCTTACGATCCCGTGGCTACGAGCAGTACTTC. Its protein product is CASSLRSRGYEQYF.

The chain joins TRBV10-1 to TRBJ1-1; unclear D gene. V was trimmed by 5 bases and J by 5 bases, leaving 15 bases between them. CDR1 WNHNN and CDR2 SYGVQD come from the germline V gene (reference sequence). This CDR3 comprises 14 residues. CDR3 bases: TGCGCCAGCAGTAACAACCGGGCTGTGACTGAAGCTTTCTTT. Translating gives CASSNNRAVTEAFF.

V and J are TRBV5-1 and TRBJ2-7, with D perhaps given as TRBD1 or TRBD2 (5 bases each). The V end was cut by 3 bases, the J end by 0 bases, with 16 bases between. In germline, CDR1 is SGHRS, CDR2 YFSETQ. The CDR3 runs to 16 residues. DNA of the CDR3: TGCGCCAGCAGCTGGGACGCCGGGGTTAGCTCCTACGAGCAGTACTTC. Amino acid sequence: CASSWDAGVSSYEQYF.

In this sample, this clone turned up once. The chain recombines TRBV5-1 with TRBJ2-3; 7 nucleotides line up with TRBD2. The CDR3 loop spans 15 amino acids. The V and J ends lost 4 bases and 1 base, in that order; junction bases with no gene match: 6. Germline V CDR1 and CDR2: SGHRS, YFSETQ. The DNA for the CDR3 is TGCGCCAGCAGCAAAACGGGGGGACGCACAGATACGCAGTATTTT. This codes for CASSKTGGRTDTQYF.

The rearrangement joins TRBV5-6 to TRBJ1-3, with D possibly being TRBD1 (5 bases). CDR1 and CDR2 from the germline V gene are SGHDT and YYEEEE. Trimming pared 4 bases from V and 1 base from J, leaving 18 bases between. This CDR3 spans 17 amino acids. The chain's CDR3 is CASSPLGTVSSGNTIYF. The CDR3 DNA is TGTGCCAGCAGCCCTCTAGGGACCGTCTCTTCTGGAAACACCATATATTTT.

The rearrangement joins TRBV5-1 to TRBJ1-1, with D maybe TRBD1 (5 bases). Germline values: CDR1 SGHRS, CDR2 YFSETQ. The germline V and J ends were trimmed by 4 bases and 5 bases, with 9 bases remaining between them. The CDR3 is 12 residues long. This chain's CDR3 is CASSPQGTEAFF. Here the CDR3 DNA reads TGCGCCAGCAGCCCCCAGGGAACTGAAGCTTTCTTT.

This clone showed up just once. This rearrangement joins TRBV4-3 to TRBJ1-5; TRBD1 aligns across 9 bases. Germline CDR1 is LGHNA and CDR2 is YSLEER. V lost 2 bases to trimming and J lost 9 bases; unmatched junction nucleotides: 5. CDR3 size: 14 residues. Here the CDR3 reads CASSQRQGERPQHF. CDR3 sequence (DNA): TGCGCCAGCAGCCAAAGACAGGGGGAACGGCCCCAGCATTTT.

V and J are TRBV19 and TRBJ2-2; D might be TRBD1 or TRBD2, each matching 5 bases. Trimming shortened V by 3 bases and J by 6 bases, and 8 bases separated the two germline ends. Germline lookup yields CDR1 LNHDA and CDR2 SQIVND (reference sequence). The CDR3 runs to 13 residues. The chain's CDR3 is CASSMMGAGELFF. In DNA, the CDR3 is TGTGCCAGTAGTATGATGGGGGCCGGGGAGCTGTTTTTT.

The J gene is TRBJ2-7, the V gene TRBV5-4, with TRBD1 matching 11 bases. CDR1 and CDR2 from the germline V gene are SGHNT and YYREEE (reference sequence). This CDR3 has 14 residues. The J segment lost 7 bases and the V segment lost 5 bases, leaving 8 bases of the junction unmatched. The CDR3 sequence is CASRTGTGGGEQYF. For the CDR3, the DNA is TGTGCCAGCAGAACCGGGACAGGGGGAGGGGAGCAGTACTTC.

This sequence joins TRBV11-1 and TRBJ1-1; D is ambiguous. Germline loops: CDR1 SGHAT, CDR2 FQDESV (reference sequence). CDR3 length: 14 amino acids. V gave up 0 bases and J gave up 1 base, with 6 bases separating them. CDR3 loop: CASSLARGNTEAFF. As DNA, the CDR3 is TGTGCCAGCAGCTTAGCCCGGGGGAACACTGAAGCTTTCTTT.

The CDR3 loop is CASSPRGSGSSYEQYF. CDR3 sequence (DNA): TGTGCCAGCAGCCCCAGAGGTAGCGGGTCTTCCTACGAGCAGTACTTC. The J gene is TRBJ2-7, the V gene TRBV5-5; 7 nucleotides match TRBD2. This CDR3 comprises 16 residues. Per the germline V gene, CDR1 is SGHKS and CDR2 is YYEKEE (reference sequence). V shed 4 bases and J 1 base; nucleotides not matched to a gene: 11.

The chain links TRBV5-1 to TRBJ2-5, with a tentative D call TRBD2 (6 bases). V was trimmed by 4 bases and J by 5 bases, leaving 15 bases between them. Germline V lookup: CDR1 SGHRS, CDR2 YFSETQ. This CDR3 is built from 14 residues. The CDR3 loop is CASSGGTSGETQYF. The CDR3 bases are TGCGCCAGCAGCGGCGGGACCTCAGGGGAGACCCAGTACTTC.

The chain couples TRBV25-1 to TRBJ2-7; D uncertain. The germline V gene encodes CDR1 MGHDK and CDR2 SYGVNS. V shed 2 bases and J shed 5 bases, with 19 bases lying between them. The CDR3 is made up of 16 amino acids. For the CDR3, the DNA is TGTGCCAGCAGTGAACGAAGTTGGCTAGAGCCCCACGAGCAGTACTTC. It encodes CASSERSWLEPHEQYF.

This sequence joins TRBV29-1 and TRBJ1-1; D remains ambiguous. V lost 4 bases to trimming and J lost 7 bases, with 28 bases between them. Germline CDR1 SQVTM, CDR2 ANQGSEA. This CDR3 has 17 residues. Written as DNA, the CDR3 is TGCAGCGTTGTGGGCCCGGGTGACACCCCAACGCGGAGTGAAGCTTTCTTT. It translates to CSVVGPGDTPTRSEAFF.

This rearrangement joins TRBV19 to TRBJ2-7; D might be TRBD2 (8 bases). CDR3 size: 15 residues. Germline CDR1 is LNHDA and CDR2 is SQIVND (reference sequence). The V gene lost 5 bases and the J gene lost 4 bases, with 18 bases spanning the gap. The CDR3: CASSSSGGGRYEQYF. CDR3 DNA sequence: TGTGCCAGTAGTTCCTCGGGAGGGGGCAGATACGAGCAGTACTTC.

The chain joins TRBV10-2 to TRBJ1-5; TRBD1 agrees at 12 bases. CDR3 size: 15 residues. V trimming: 3 bases; J trimming: 6 bases; junction bases outside the gene matches: 3. From germline, CDR1 is WSHSY and CDR2 SAAADI. The CDR3 nucleotides are TGCGCCAGCAGTGATGGGACAGGGGGCGGTCAGCCCCAGCATTTT. Encoded protein: CASSDGTGGGQPQHF.

The chain links TRBV28 to TRBJ1-4; a possible D gene is TRBD1 (5 bases). Germline V gives CDR1 MDHEN, CDR2 SYDVKM. Trimming pared 6 bases from V and 8 bases from J, leaving 19 bases between. There are 15 residues in the CDR3. CDR3 nucleotides: TGTGCCAGCAGCACTTCACGGCAGGGTCGCGAAAAACTGTTTTTT. This sequence encodes CASSTSRQGREKLFF.

The chain couples TRBV18 to TRBJ1-1; no clear D gene. V was clipped by 3 bases and J by 3 bases, with 14 bases between them. The CDR3 covers 15 residues. Per germline, CDR1 KGHSH and CDR2 LQKENI. CDR3 loop: CASSPQVGVDTEAFF. CDR3 DNA: TGTGCCAGCTCACCTCAGGTGGGAGTAGACACTGAAGCTTTCTTT.

The V gene is TRBV6-6, the J gene TRBJ2-5; D possibly uses TRBD1 or TRBD2 (6 bases each). Trimming took 0 bases from V and 4 from J, leaving 12 bases between them. Germline-derived CDR1 and CDR2 are MNHNY and SVGAGI (reference sequence). The CDR3 runs to 15 residues. The CDR3 coding sequence is TGTGCCAGCAGTTACTCATCACGGGGGCGAGAGACCCAGTACTTC. It codes for CASSYSSRGRETQYF.

V gene TRBV28 combines with J gene TRBJ2-1, with TRBD2 as a possible D gene (6 bases). The germline V gene encodes CDR1 MDHEN and CDR2 SYDVKM. Trimming left V 5 bases short and J 4 bases short, with 15 bases between. The CDR3 contains 15 residues. CDR3 amino acids: CASSMTGTRYNEQFF. In DNA, the CDR3 is TGTGCCAGCAGTATGACCGGGACTCGATACAATGAGCAGTTCTTC.